This is a list of T cell receptor beta chains from one sample in a study of human thymus T cells. Sequencing was performed with immunoSEQ multiplex PCR; in TCRdb, only in-frame clones are kept and a portion is missing. This sample has roughly 120,000 clones, with around 94% found just once. Sequencing used thymus tissue. The receptors derive from a boy under three years old with a congenital heart defect but otherwise immunologically healthy. The CDR3 runs from the conserved cysteine through the conserved F or W. D genes are given only for firm matches. Expanded clones get a size class; other rows say once, few or many, or leave the size out.

v_call,d_call,j_call,clone_size,cdr3_nt,cdr3_aa
TRBV7-9,NA,TRBJ1-2,few,TGTGCCAGCAGCTTAGCGCTCGGGGAAAAGAACTATGGCTACACCTTC,CASSLALGEKNYGYTF
TRBV7-2,NA,TRBJ1-2,NA,TGTGCCAGCAGCTTACTGGACAGCCCTAACTATGGCTACACCTTC,CASSLLDSPNYGYTF
TRBV28,NA,TRBJ1-5,NA,TGTGCCAGCAGGGGAGTGGGGCGGAGTCAGCCCCAGCATTTT,CASRGVGRSQPQHF
TRBV5-1,NA,TRBJ2-5,NA,TGCGCCAGCAGCGCGGAACAAGAGACCCAGTACTTC,CASSAEQETQYF
TRBV11-3,TRBD1,TRBJ1-3,once,TGTGCCAGCAGCCCCCGGCACGGACAGGTCCCTGGAAACACCATATATTTT,CASSPRHGQVPGNTIYF
TRBV9,NA,TRBJ1-1,NA,TGTGCCAGCAGCTCTAGGGGCCGCGGCACTGAAGCTTTCTTT,CASSSRGRGTEAFF
TRBV4-3,TRBD2,TRBJ2-3,once,TGCGCCAGCAGCCAAGGACCAGGGACTAGCGTGGCAGATACGCAGTATTTT,CASSQGPGTSVADTQYF
TRBV19,NA,TRBJ1-2,NA,TGTGCCAGTAGTATCAGGGCGGAGGGAAGCGGCTACACCTTC,CASSIRAEGSGYTF
TRBV14,NA,TRBJ2-7,once,TGTGCCAGCAGCCAAGAATCCGGGTACGAGCAGTACTTC,CASSQESGYEQYF
TRBV28,NA,TRBJ1-5,NA,TGTGCCAGCCCGCCGCATAGCAATCAGCCCCAGCATTTT,CASPPHSNQPQHF
TRBV25-1,TRBD1,TRBJ1-1,NA,TGTGCCAGCAGTGAAACCAACAGGGGACACACTGAAGCTTTCTTT,CASSETNRGHTEAFF
TRBV9,TRBD1,TRBJ2-7,once,TGTGCCAGCAGCGTAGCCGGGACAGGGTACGAGCAGTACTTC,CASSVAGTGYEQYF
TRBV4-3,NA,TRBJ2-1,NA,TGCGCCAGCAGCCAAGATACCGGAGGAGGGGTCAATGAGCAGTTCTTC,CASSQDTGGGVNEQFF
TRBV19,NA,TRBJ1-2,NA,TGTGCCAGTACCCGGCCTGGGCTCTATGGCTACACCTTC,CASTRPGLYGYTF
TRBV6-1,NA,TRBJ2-1,NA,TGTGCCAGCAGTGGGAAGACACACTACAATGAGCAGTTCTTC,CASSGKTHYNEQFF
TRBV5-6,NA,TRBJ2-7,NA,TGTGCCAGCAGCTTTCGGGACAAGCCCTACGAGCAGTACTTC,CASSFRDKPYEQYF
TRBV5-7,NA,TRBJ1-2,NA,TGTGCCAGCAGCGTGGGACGAGGCTACACCTTC,CASSVGRGYTF
TRBV7-8,NA,TRBJ2-3,NA,TGTGCCAGCAGCCCCCGGGTAGCGAGTACGCAGTATTTT,CASSPRVASTQYF
TRBV6-5,TRBD2,TRBJ2-1,once,TGTGCCAGCAGTTATAAGGCGGGGGGGTACAATGAGCAGTTCTTC,CASSYKAGGYNEQFF
TRBV18,NA,TRBJ1-6,once,TGTGCCAGCTCACCAGGTCACCGGGAGTATTTTTCACCCCTCCACTTT,CASSPGHREYFSPLHF
TRBV2,TRBD2,TRBJ2-7,NA,TGTGCCAGCACGAGGCCAAGGCTAGCGGGGGGGAGAGGCTACGAGCAGTACTTC,CASTRPRLAGGRGYEQYF
TRBV30,TRBD1,TRBJ1-5,few,TGTGCCTTTTCTCCGACAGGGCCCAATCAGCCCCAGCATTTT,CAFSPTGPNQPQHF
TRBV4-2,NA,TRBJ2-5,NA,TGTGCCAGCAGCCAAGATCACGGCAGGCCCCAAGAGACCCAGTACTTC,CASSQDHGRPQETQYF